Here is one T cell receptor beta chain with its context. Its matching antigen is unknown. The source of the sample is a study of shared clonotypes between healthy human individuals. For the study at large: Sampling drew on donors who were a couple of women and a few men aged 18 to 49. Study results and caveats: Memory subsets had estimated richness that was generally smaller than that of naive subsets. Large depth notwithstanding, sorted-subset sequencing proved incomplete by rarefaction.

Libraries were prepared by immunoSEQ multiplex PCR; TCRdb keeps only in-frame clonotypes and omits some of them. Among 2 million to 2.5 million clones listed, more than 90% were seen once. The CDR3 runs 15 residues. Deletions cut 1 base from V and 3 bases from J, with 9 bases between. CDR1 SGHVS and CDR2 FQNEAQ come from the germline V gene. Splitting of CD4+ cells produced CD45RA+ naive and CD45RA-negative memory subsets. The origin of this receptor is a man between 18 and 29 years old in good health. The chain has TRBV7-8 and TRBJ1-4; D is unresolved. Sequenced input: naive CD4+ T cells sorted from blood. Subset reported: CD45RA+ positively selected. CDR3 amino acids: CASSLVTLANEKLFF. For the CDR3, the DNA is TGTGCCAGCAGCTTAGTAACCCTGGCTAATGAAAAACTGTTTTTT.